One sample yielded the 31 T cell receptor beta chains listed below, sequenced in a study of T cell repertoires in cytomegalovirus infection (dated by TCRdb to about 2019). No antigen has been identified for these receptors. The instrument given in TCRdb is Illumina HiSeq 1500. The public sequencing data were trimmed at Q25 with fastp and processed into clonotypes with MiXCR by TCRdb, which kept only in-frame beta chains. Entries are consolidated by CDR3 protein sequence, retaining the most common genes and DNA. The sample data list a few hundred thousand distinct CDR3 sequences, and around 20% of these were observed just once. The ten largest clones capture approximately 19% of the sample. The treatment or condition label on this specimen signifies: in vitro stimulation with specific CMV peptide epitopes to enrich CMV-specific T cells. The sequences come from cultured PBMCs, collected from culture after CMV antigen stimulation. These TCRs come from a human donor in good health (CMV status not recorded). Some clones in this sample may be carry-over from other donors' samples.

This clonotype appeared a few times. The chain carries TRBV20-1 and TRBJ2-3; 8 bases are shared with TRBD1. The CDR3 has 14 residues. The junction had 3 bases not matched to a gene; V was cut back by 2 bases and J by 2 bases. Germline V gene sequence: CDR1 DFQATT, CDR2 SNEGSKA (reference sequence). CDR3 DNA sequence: TGCAGTGCTAGACAGGGGGCAGCCACAGATACGCAGTATTTT. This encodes CSARQGAATDTQYF.

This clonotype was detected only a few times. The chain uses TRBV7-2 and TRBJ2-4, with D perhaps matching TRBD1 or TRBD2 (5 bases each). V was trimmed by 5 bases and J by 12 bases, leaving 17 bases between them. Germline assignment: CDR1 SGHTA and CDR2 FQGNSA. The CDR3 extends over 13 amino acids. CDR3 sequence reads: CASSLQTRDPQYF. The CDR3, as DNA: TGTGCCAGCAGCCTCCAGACCCGGGACCCTCAGTACTTC.

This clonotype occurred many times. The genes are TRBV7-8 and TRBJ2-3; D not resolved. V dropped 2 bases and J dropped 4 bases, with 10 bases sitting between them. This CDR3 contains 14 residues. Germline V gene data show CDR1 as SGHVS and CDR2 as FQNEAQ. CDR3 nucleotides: TGTGCCAGCAGCTTAAGGGCAACATCAGATACGCAGTATTTT. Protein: CASSLRATSDTQYF.

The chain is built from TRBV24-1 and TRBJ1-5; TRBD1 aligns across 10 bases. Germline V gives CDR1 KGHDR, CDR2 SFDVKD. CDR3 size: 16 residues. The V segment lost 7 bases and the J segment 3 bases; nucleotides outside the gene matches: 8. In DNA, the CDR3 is TGTGCCACCAGAGCAGCCGGGACAGGGGACAATCAGCCCCAGCATTTT. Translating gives CATRAAGTGDNQPQHF.

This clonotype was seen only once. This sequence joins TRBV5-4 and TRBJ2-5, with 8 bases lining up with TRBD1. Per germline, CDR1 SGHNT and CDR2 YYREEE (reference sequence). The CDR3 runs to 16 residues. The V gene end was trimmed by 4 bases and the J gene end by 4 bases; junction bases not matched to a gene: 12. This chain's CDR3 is CASSRLGQGERETQYF. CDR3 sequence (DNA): TGTGCCAGCAGCAGACTAGGACAGGGAGAAAGAGAGACCCAGTACTTC.

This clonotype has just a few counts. The CDR3 DNA is TGTGCCAGCACCTCCCCGGTTGAGTACACCGGGGAGCTGTTTTTT. Its protein product is CASTSPVEYTGELFF. The genes are TRBV6-2 or TRBV6-3 and TRBJ2-2; no clear D gene. Trimming cost V 7 bases and J 3 bases, with 15 bases left between them. From germline, CDR1 is MNHEY and CDR2 SVGEGT. The CDR3 is 15 amino acids.

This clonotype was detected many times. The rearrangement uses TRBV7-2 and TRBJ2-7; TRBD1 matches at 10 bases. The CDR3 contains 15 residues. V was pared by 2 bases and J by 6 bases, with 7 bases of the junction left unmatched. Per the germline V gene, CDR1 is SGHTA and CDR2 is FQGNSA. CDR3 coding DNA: TGTGCCAGCAGCTTAACCGCCGGGACAGGGGTCGAGCAGTACTTC. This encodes CASSLTAGTGVEQYF.

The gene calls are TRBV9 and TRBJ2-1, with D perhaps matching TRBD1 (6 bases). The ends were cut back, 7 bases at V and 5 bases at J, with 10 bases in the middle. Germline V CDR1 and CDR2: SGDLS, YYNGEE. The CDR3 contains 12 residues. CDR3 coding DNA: TGTGCCAGCGGGACACTAGACAATGAGCAGTTCTTC. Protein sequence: CASGTLDNEQFF.

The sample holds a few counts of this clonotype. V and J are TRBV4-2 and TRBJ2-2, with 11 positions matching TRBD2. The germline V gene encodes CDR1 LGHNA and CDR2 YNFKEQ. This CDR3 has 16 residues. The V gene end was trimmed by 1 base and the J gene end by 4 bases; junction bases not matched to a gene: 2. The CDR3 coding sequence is TGTGCCAGCAGCCAAGTCGGGACTAGCGGCACCGGGGAGCTGTTTTTT. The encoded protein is CASSQVGTSGTGELFF.

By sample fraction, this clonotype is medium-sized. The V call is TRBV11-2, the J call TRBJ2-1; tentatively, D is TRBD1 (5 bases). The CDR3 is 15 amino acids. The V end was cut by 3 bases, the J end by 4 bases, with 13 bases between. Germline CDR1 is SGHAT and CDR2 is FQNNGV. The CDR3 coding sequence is TGTGCCAGCAGCTTTTACAGACAGAGATACAATGAGCAGTTCTTC. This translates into CASSFYRQRYNEQFF.

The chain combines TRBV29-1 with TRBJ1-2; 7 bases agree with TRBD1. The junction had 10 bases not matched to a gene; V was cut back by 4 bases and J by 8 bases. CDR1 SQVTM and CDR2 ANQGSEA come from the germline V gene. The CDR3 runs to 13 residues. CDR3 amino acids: CSVVPLQGWGYTF. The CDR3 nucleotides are TGCAGCGTTGTTCCCCTACAGGGGTGGGGCTACACCTTC.

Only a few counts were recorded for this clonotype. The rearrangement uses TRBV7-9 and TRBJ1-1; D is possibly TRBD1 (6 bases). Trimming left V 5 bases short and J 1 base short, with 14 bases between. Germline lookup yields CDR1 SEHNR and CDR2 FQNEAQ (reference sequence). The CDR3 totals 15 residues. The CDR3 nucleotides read TGTGCCAGCAGCCTTGGGACAACGACGAACACTGAAGCTTTCTTT. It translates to CASSLGTTTNTEAFF. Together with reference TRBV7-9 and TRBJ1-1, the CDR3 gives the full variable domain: DTGVSQNPRHKITKRGQNVTFRCDPISEHNRLYWYRQTLGQGPEFLTYFQNEAQLEKSRLLSDRFSAERPKGSFSTLEIQRTEQGDSAMYLCASSLGTTTNTEAFFGQGTRLTVV.

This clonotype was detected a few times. The CDR3 DNA reads as TGTGCCAGCAGCTTAGCGGAAGGACTAGTAGGGAGCTCCTACAATGAGCAGTTCTTC. It translates to CASSLAEGLVGSSYNEQFF. The chain uses TRBV7-8 and TRBJ2-1; TRBD2 matches at 7 bases. Looked up from germline, CDR1 is SGHVS and CDR2 is FQNEAQ. The CDR3 runs to 19 residues. V trimming: 0 bases; J trimming: 0 bases; junction bases outside the gene matches: 11.

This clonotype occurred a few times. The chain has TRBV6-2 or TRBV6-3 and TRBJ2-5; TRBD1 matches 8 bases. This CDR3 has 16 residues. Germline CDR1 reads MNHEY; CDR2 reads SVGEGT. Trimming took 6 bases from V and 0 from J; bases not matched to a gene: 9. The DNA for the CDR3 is TGTGCCAGCAGCCCAACGACAGGGGACGACCAAGAGACCCAGTACTTC. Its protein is CASSPTTGDDQETQYF.

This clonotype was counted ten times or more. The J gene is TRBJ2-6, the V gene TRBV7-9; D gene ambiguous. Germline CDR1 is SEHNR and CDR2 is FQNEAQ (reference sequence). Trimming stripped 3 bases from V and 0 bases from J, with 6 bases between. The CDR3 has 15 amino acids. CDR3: CASSFWLSGANVLTF. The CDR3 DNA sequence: TGTGCCAGCAGCTTTTGGCTCTCTGGGGCCAACGTCCTGACTTTC.

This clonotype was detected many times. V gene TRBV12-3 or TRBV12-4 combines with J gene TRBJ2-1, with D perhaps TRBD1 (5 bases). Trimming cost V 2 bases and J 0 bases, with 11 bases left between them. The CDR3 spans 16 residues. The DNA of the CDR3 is TGTGCCAGCAGTTTATCTAGGGGTAGCTCCTACAATGAGCAGTTCTTC. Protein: CASSLSRGSSYNEQFF.

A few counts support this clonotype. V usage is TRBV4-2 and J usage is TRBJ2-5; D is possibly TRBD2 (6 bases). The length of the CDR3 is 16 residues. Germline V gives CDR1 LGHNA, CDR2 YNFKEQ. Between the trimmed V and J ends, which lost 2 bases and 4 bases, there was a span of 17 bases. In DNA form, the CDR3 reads TGTGCCAGCAGCCAATTTCCGGGACTGCACTCAGAGACCCAGTACTTC. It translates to CASSQFPGLHSETQYF.

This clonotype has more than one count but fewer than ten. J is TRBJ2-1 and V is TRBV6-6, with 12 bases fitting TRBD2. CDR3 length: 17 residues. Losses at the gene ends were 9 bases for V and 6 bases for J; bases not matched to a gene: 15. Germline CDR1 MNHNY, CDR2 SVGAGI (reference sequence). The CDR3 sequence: CASSVTSGSMRLNEQFF. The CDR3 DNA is TGTGCCAGTTCGGTGACTAGCGGGAGTATGAGGCTCAATGAGCAGTTCTTC.

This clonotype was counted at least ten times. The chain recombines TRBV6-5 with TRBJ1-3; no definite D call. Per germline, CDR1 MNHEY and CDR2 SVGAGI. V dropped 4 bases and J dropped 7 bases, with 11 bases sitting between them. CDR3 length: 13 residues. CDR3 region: CASSSISDNTIYF. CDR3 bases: TGTGCCAGCAGTTCAATATCAGACAACACCATATATTTT.

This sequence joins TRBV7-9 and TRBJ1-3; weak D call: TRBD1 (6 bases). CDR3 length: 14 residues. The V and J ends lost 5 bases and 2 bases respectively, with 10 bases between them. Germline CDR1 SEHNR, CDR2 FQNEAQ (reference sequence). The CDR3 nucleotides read TGTGCCAGCAGCACACAGGGAGCTGGAAACACCATATATTTT. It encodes CASSTQGAGNTIYF.

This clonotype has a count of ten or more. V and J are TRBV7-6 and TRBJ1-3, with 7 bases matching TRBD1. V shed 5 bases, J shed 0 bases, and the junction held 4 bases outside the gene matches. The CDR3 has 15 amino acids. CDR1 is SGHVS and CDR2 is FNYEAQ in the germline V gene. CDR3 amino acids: CASSPRQGSGNTIYF. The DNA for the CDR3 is TGTGCCAGCAGCCCCCGACAGGGCTCTGGAAACACCATATATTTT.

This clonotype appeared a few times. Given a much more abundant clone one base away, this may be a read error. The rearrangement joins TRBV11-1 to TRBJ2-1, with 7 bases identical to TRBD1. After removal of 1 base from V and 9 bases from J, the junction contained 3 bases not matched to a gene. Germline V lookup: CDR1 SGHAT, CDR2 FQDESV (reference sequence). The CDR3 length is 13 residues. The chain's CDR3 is CASSLEGAGEQFF. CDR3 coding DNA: TGTGCCAGCAGCTTAGAGGGGGCTGGTGAGCAGTTCTTC.

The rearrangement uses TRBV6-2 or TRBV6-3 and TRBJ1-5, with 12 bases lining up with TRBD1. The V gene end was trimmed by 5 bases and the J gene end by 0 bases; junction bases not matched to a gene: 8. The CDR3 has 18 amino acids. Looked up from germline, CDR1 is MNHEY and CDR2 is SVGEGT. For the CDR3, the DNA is TGTGCCAGCAGTCGCCGGGACAGGGGGCTCGGTAGCAATCAGCCCCAGCATTTT. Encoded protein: CASSRRDRGLGSNQPQHF.

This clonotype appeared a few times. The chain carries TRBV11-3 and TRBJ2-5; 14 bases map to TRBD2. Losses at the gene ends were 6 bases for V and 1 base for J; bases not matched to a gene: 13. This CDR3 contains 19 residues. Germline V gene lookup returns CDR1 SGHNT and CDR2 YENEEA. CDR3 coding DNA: TGTGCCAGCAGTATCGGACTAGCGGGAGGAATTTGGTTCCAAGAGACCCAGTACTTC. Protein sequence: CASSIGLAGGIWFQETQYF.

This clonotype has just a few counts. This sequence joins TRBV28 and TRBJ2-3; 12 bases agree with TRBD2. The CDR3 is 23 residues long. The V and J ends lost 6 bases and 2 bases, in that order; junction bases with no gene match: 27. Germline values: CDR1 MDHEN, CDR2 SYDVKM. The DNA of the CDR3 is TGTGCCAGCAGCTCAACGGGCTTGGGTCCTAGCGGGAGGGCCTTAGATATCACAGATACGCAGTATTTT. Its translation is CASSSTGLGPSGRALDITDTQYF.

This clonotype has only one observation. CDR3 sequence: CASSFLGPPLNEQFF. CDR3 DNA: TGTGCCAGCAGTTTTCTTGGGCCCCCGTTGAATGAGCAGTTCTTC. This sequence joins TRBV28 and TRBJ2-1; D is unclear. Germline CDR1 MDHEN, CDR2 SYDVKM. V lost 3 bases and J 7 bases, leaving 16 bases between the germline ends. This CDR3 has 15 amino acids.

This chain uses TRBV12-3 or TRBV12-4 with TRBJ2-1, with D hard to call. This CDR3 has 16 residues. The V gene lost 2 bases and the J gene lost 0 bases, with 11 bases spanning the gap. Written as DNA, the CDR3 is TGTGCCAGCAGTTTAACGGCCTCGAGCTCCTACAATGAGCAGTTCTTC. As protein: CASSLTASSSYNEQFF.

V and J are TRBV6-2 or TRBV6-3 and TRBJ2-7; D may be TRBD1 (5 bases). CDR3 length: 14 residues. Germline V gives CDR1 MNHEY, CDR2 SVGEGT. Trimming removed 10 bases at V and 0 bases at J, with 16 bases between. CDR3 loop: CATLDSYHSYEQYF. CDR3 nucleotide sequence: TGTGCCACCCTCGACAGCTACCACTCCTACGAGCAGTACTTC.

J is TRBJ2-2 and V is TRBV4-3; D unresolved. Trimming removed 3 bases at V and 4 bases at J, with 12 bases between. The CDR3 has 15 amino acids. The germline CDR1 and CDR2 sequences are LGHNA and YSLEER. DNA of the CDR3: TGCGCCAGCAGCCAGATGGGCATGAGCACCGGGGAGCTGTTTTTT. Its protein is CASSQMGMSTGELFF.

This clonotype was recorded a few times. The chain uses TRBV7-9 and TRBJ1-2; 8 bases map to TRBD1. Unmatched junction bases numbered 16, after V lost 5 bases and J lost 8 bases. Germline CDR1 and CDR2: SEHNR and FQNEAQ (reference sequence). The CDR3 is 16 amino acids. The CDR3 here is CASSRPSDRAPLGYTF. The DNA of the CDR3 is TGTGCCAGCAGCAGACCCTCGGACAGGGCCCCGTTGGGCTACACCTTC. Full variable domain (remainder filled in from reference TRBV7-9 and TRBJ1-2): DTGVSQNPRHKITKRGQNVTFRCDPISEHNRLYWYRQTLGQGPEFLTYFQNEAQLEKSRLLSDRFSAERPKGSFSTLEIQRTEQGDSAMYLCASSRPSDRAPLGYTFGSGTRLTVV.

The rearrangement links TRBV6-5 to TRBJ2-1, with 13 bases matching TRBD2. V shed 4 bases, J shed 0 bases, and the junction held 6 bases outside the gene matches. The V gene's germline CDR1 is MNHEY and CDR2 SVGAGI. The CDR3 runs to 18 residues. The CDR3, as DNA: TGTGCCAGCAGTTGGGGACTAGCGGGGTACAGCTCCTACAATGAGCAGTTCTTC. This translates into CASSWGLAGYSSYNEQFF.